The 10 T cell receptor beta chains listed next were all sequenced from one sample in a study of blood T cell repertoires in COVID-19. Method: immunoSEQ multiplex PCR; TCRdb's copy keeps in-frame clones and lacks some. The profile shows roughly 100,000 clones, over 65% of them singletons. Sequencing input: peripheral blood. All receptors come from a human donor in a cohort sampled during active COVID-19.

The chain is built from TRBV11-3 and TRBJ2-5, with D tentatively TRBD2 (7 bases). Trimming took off 5 bases at V and 5 bases at J, with 18 bases between the two ends. Germline CDR1 reads SGHNT; CDR2 reads YENEEA. The CDR3 extends over 15 amino acids. The CDR3 bases are TGTGCCAGCAGCCCCACGGCGGGGGCCGCGGAGACCCAGTACTTC. Translation gives CASSPTAGAAETQYF.

The V gene is TRBV19, the J gene TRBJ2-7, with TRBD2 matching 7 bases. Per germline, CDR1 LNHDA and CDR2 SQIVND (reference sequence). This CDR3 is 16 amino acids long. The junction had 17 bases not matched to a gene; V was cut back by 7 bases and J by 5 bases. The CDR3 loop is CASNLLGVAGVHEQYF. The CDR3, as DNA: TGTGCCAGTAATCTCCTTGGGGTCGCGGGGGTGCACGAGCAGTACTTC.

This sequence joins TRBV5-1 and TRBJ2-1, with TRBD2 matching over 9 bases. The CDR3 runs 16 residues. CDR1 is SGHRS and CDR2 is YFSETQ in the germline V gene. V lost 0 bases to trimming and J lost 6 bases; unmatched junction nucleotides: 7. CDR3 nucleotides: TGCGCCAGCAGCTTGGAGGGCGGGGGGGGCCCCAATGAGCAGTTCTTC. Protein product: CASSLEGGGGPNEQFF.

The gene calls are TRBV7-9 and TRBJ1-4, with D possibly being TRBD1 (5 bases). This CDR3 has 14 residues. Trimming took off 7 bases at V and 7 bases at J, with 16 bases between the two ends. CDR1 is SEHNR, CDR2 FQNEAQ, per germline (reference sequence). CDR3 coding DNA: TGTGCCAGCAACCCCGCGGGGAGGGGTGAAAAACTGTTTTTT. Translated: CASNPAGRGEKLFF. Complete variable domain (other parts from reference TRBV7-9 and TRBJ1-4): DTGVSQNPRHKITKRGQNVTFRCDPISEHNRLYWYRQTLGQGPEFLTYFQNEAQLEKSRLLSDRFSAERPKGSFSTLEIQRTEQGDSAMYLCASNPAGRGEKLFFGSGTQLSVL.

The rearrangement joins TRBV3-1 (or the pseudogene TRBV3-2) to TRBJ2-3; tentative D call: TRBD2 (7 bases). Germline CDR1 LGHDT, CDR2 YNNKEL (reference sequence). Trimming took off 5 bases at V and 0 bases at J, with 12 bases between the two ends. The CDR3 length is 15 residues. DNA for the CDR3: TGTGCCAGCAGCGGGGGGGGCACCAGCACAGATACGCAGTATTTT. Translation: CASSGGGTSTDTQYF.

The chain has TRBV5-1 and TRBJ1-1; 10 bases line up with TRBD1. The CDR3 is 15 amino acids. Germline V lookup: CDR1 SGHRS, CDR2 YFSETQ. After removal of 4 bases from V and 5 bases from J, the junction contained 8 bases not matched to a gene. CDR3 loop: CASSTAGTGVTEAFF. CDR3 nucleotides: TGCGCCAGCAGCACAGCCGGGACAGGGGTAACTGAAGCTTTCTTT.

This clone was observed a handful of times. The V and J genes are TRBV2 and TRBJ2-7; D is possibly TRBD2 (6 bases). Between the trimmed V and J ends, which lost 3 bases and 2 bases, there was a span of 11 bases. Germline CDR1 reads SNHLY; CDR2 reads FYNNEI. This CDR3 spans 14 amino acids. The CDR3 DNA follows: TGTGCCAGCAGTGAGCGGGGTCATCCCTACGAGCAGTACTTC. Its protein is CASSERGHPYEQYF. The complete variable domain, with remaining parts taken from reference TRBV2 and TRBJ2-7, reads EPEVTQTPSHQVTQMGQEVILRCVPISNHLYFYWYRQILGQKVEFLVSFYNNEISEKSEIFDDQFSVERPDGSNFTLKIRSTKLEDSAMYFCASSERGHPYEQYFGPGTRLTVT.

The CDR3 region is CASGLVGAQGKNIQYF. The CDR3 bases are TGTGCTAGTGGTTTGGTGGGGGCACAGGGAAAAAACATTCAGTACTTC. This sequence joins TRBV12-5 and TRBJ2-4, with D maybe TRBD1 (6 bases). The CDR3 length is 16 residues. Germline loops: CDR1 LGHNT, CDR2 FRNRAP. V lost 0 bases and J lost 4, with 13 bases in between.

This clone was recorded once. This chain uses TRBV6-4 with TRBJ2-1; D is possibly TRBD2 (6 bases). V lost 10 bases to trimming and J lost 8 bases, with 18 bases between them. CDR3 size: 13 residues. Germline V gene data show CDR1 as MRHNA and CDR2 as SNTAGT. Written as DNA, the CDR3 is TGTGCCATCGCGTTGGAGGGTGGGGATGAGCAGTTCTTC. It yields the protein CAIALEGGDEQFF.

This sequence joins TRBV19 and TRBJ1-2, with no clear D. The CDR3 covers 13 residues. The V gene's germline CDR1 is LNHDA and CDR2 SQIVND (reference sequence). V gave up 11 bases and J gave up 5 bases, with 18 bases separating them. The CDR3 spells CASRRGGPYGYTF. DNA for the CDR3: TGTGCCTCACGGCGGGGTGGACCGTATGGCTACACCTTC.